A selection of T cell receptor beta chains follows, all from one sample in a study of T cells in Graves' hyperthyroidism and ophthalmopathy. TCRdb used MiXCR to reprocess the multiplex PCR reads, holding one entry per CDR3 protein. The table shows around 600,000 distinct CDR3 sequences, with approximately 15% occurring only once. The specimen sequenced was blood. These receptors were taken from a woman in her forties with Graves' ophthalmopathy. CDR3s include the opening cysteine and the closing phenylalanine or tryptophan.

TRBJ2-1 TRBV24-1 CATSARTSGALYSEQFF
TRBJ1-1 TRBV29-1 CSVEDGSGAARAFF
TRBJ2-5 TRBV11-2 CASTFRPQETQYF
TRBJ2-2 TRBV6-1 CASSEGPGGPWRELFF
TRBJ2-3 TRBV28 CASSRPGGGRGTDTQYF
TRBJ2-1 TRBV4-1 CASSQVFQGVDEQFF
TRBJ2-7 TRBV20-1 CSARIRDLTYEQYF
TRBJ1-1 TRBV27 CASSSTGLRDNTEAFF
TRBJ2-2 TRBV11-1 CASSLGGTGELFF
TRBJ1-1 TRBV28 CASSNSQGNTEAFF
TRBJ2-7 TRBV7-9 CASSLAKDSLSYEQYF
TRBJ1-1 TRBV5-1 CASSTLQGMNTEAFF
TRBJ2-5 TRBV11-2 CASSLPPIQETQYF
TRBJ2-7 TRBV7-2 CASSMRGQGDHEQYF
TRBJ1-1 TRBV7-9 CASSLTSANTEAFF
TRBJ2-2 TRBV12-5 CASGIRGAQGGNTGELFF
TRBJ2-2 TRBV2 CASSVDSYTGELFF
TRBJ2-3 TRBV6-6 CASSYRVEDTQYF
TRBJ2-7 TRBV5-1 CASWHGVQYF
TRBJ2-5 TRBV29-1 CSARTSGQETQYF
TRBJ1-2 TRBV11-2 CASSPMGQNYGYTF
TRBJ1-1 TRBV19 CASSIESQPTEAFF
TRBJ2-3 TRBV5-4 CASSPGRDIYTDTQYF
TRBJ2-1 TRBV27 CASSPPPSGGYNEQFF
TRBJ2-5 TRBV24-1 CATSDHAGVQETQYF
TRBJ1-2 TRBV30 CAWSVPAGSGYTF
TRBJ2-2 TRBV7-9 CASSLGWAGELFF
TRBJ2-7 TRBV6-1 CASKTAYEQYF
TRBJ2-7 TRBV10-3 CAISEPGRGVYEQYF
TRBJ1-1 TRBV6-1 CASRGSEGTEAFF
TRBJ2-7 TRBV20-1 CSARDVAGGTYEQYF
TRBJ2-5 TRBV19 CASSVTEHETQYF
TRBJ2-3 TRBV18 CASSRYTTSGGTDTQYF
TRBJ1-4 TRBV10-3 CAISEHSGTGPEKLFF
TRBJ2-3 TRBV24-1 CATSEQAGTDTQYF
TRBJ2-7 TRBV19 CASSGGVEQYF
TRBJ2-7 TRBV6-1 CASTQLRLAANYEQYF
TRBJ2-7 TRBV11-2 CASSAGDSSYEQYF
TRBJ2-7 TRBV18 CASSPPGTGIYEQYF
TRBJ1-1 TRBV9 CASSVGWGPNTEAFF
TRBJ2-2 TRBV6-1 CASRGTGTRNTGELFF
TRBJ2-1 TRBV18 CASSMQGLWSYNEQFF
TRBJ1-4 TRBV5-1 CASRPLDSNEKLFF
TRBJ2-3 TRBV7-8 CASNRGRGTDTQYF
TRBJ1-2 TRBV27 CASSLAPGNYGYTF